The rows below give T cell receptor beta chains drawn from one sample of a study of cytomegalovirus exposure and HLA in healthy donors. Sequencing used immunoSEQ multiplex PCR; TCRdb keeps in-frame clones, though not all of them. The table shows about 69,000 clones, with 60% to 80% occurring only once. The material sequenced was PBMCs. These receptors were taken from a woman aged 25 to 45 in good health and CMV-seropositive. Each CDR3 is given with its conserved first and last residue. The D gene is left open where the match is weak. Clone size is shown for a subset of rows, as once, few, many or a class of expanded clone.

j_call,d_call,v_call,clone_size,cdr3_aa,cdr3_nt
TRBJ1-5,NA,TRBV2,NA,CASSGQVGANQPQHF,TGTGCCAGCAGTGGACAGGTCGGGGCCAATCAGCCCCAGCATTTT
TRBJ1-2,TRBD1,TRBV2,NA,CASIDQTGVVGYTF,TGTGCCAGCATTGACCAAACAGGGGTCGTAGGCTACACCTTC
TRBJ1-1,TRBD1,TRBV6-6,NA,CASSWDRGGAYTEAFF,TGTGCCAGCAGTTGGGACAGGGGAGGAGCGTACACTGAAGCTTTCTTT
TRBJ1-1,NA,TRBV2,NA,CASNRGTEAFF,TGTGCCAGCAACCGGGGGACTGAAGCTTTCTTT
TRBJ2-5,TRBD2,TRBV2,few,CASKAGLAGRETQYF,TGTGCCAGCAAAGCTGGACTAGCGGGGAGGGAGACCCAGTACTTC
TRBJ2-1,TRBD2,TRBV5-1,NA,CASSFPSGNYNEQFF,TGCGCCAGCAGCTTCCCTAGCGGGAACTACAATGAGCAGTTCTTC
TRBJ1-1,NA,TRBV5-8,few,CASSFSFIGFF,TGTGCCAGCAGCTTTTCTTTCATCGGTTTCTTT
TRBJ2-3,NA,TRBV10-3,NA,CAISESGGTYTDTQYF,TGTGCCATCAGTGAGTCGGGAGGTACATACACAGATACGCAGTATTTT
TRBJ1-1,NA,TRBV29-1,NA,CSVAMNTEAFF,TGCAGCGTTGCTATGAACACTGAAGCTTTCTTT
TRBJ2-2,TRBD2,TRBV5-4,NA,CASSHGGLAGNTGELFF,TGTGCCAGCAGCCACGGCGGACTAGCGGGAAACACCGGGGAGCTGTTTTTT
TRBJ1-5,NA,TRBV6-5,NA,CASSTGNHQPQHF,TGTGCCAGCAGCACAGGGAACCATCAGCCCCAGCATTTT
TRBJ1-5,NA,TRBV29-1,NA,CSVGTPGRPQHF,TGCAGCGTTGGGACACCCGGGAGGCCCCAGCATTTT
TRBJ1-4,NA,TRBV4-2,NA,CASSQDWQSNEKLFF,TGTGCCAGCAGCCAAGACTGGCAGTCGAATGAAAAACTGTTTTTT
TRBJ1-1,NA,TRBV28,NA,CASNSPKSEAFF,TGTGCCAGCAACAGTCCTAAGTCTGAAGCTTTCTTT
TRBJ1-5,TRBD1,TRBV27,NA,CASSRDRGQPQHF,TGTGCCAGCAGCAGGGACAGGGGTCAGCCCCAGCATTTT
TRBJ1-1,NA,TRBV7-2,once,CASSLVRRVSGTEAFF,TGTGCCAGCAGCTTAGTACGGAGGGTGTCGGGGACTGAAGCTTTCTTT